This T cell receptor (beta chain) was recorded in a study of T-cell reconstitution after alpha-beta-depleted transplantation in children. General study points: Several hundred rapidly expanded clones from non-depleted graft cells reportedly supplied alpha-beta T cells about two months post-transplant. The study traced high day-60 TCRbeta diversity in some patients to surviving recipient T cells and thymic progenitors. T-cell numbers and diversity one year post-transplant derived largely from freshly generated T cells.

Unique molecular identifiers were incorporated when the TCRbeta library was constructed. TCRdb ran MiXCR on the PCR reads and lists one entry per CDR3 protein. This sample yields 300,000 to 350,000 distinct CDR3 sequences, of which about a sixth are seen a single time; just over 40% belongs to the top ten. The length of the CDR3 is 16 residues. Trimming cost V 6 bases and J 8 bases, with 26 bases left between them. Germline V gene data show CDR1 as DFQATT and CDR2 as SNEGSKA (reference sequence). As for this clonotype: Its antigen is as yet unknown.

J is TRBJ2-1 and V is TRBV20-1, with D perhaps matching TRBD2 (5 bases). The source was PBMCs, mostly from graft donor cells, collected 360 days after TCRalphabeta/CD19-depleted stem cell transplant. The sequence came from a male patient aged 2 to 9 who had a stem cell transplant for acute lymphoblastic leukemia, so the T cells may come from the graft donor. CDR3 region: CSAPRTLTRPWDEQFF. The DNA of the CDR3 is TGCAGTGCCCCGAGGACTCTCACCAGACCTTGGGATGAGCAGTTCTTC.